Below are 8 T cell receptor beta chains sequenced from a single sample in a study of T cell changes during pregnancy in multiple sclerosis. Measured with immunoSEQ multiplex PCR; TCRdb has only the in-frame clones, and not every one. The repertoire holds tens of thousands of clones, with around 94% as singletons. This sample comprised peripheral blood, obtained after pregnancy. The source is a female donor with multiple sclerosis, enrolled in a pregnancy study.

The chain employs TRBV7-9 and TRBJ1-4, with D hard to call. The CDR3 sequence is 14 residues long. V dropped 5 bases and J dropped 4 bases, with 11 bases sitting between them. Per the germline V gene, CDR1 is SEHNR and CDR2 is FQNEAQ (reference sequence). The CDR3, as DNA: TGTGCCAGCAGCCCTGACGGGAGTAATGAAAAACTGTTTTTT. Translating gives CASSPDGSNEKLFF.

The CDR3 sequence is CASSYSGGDSYGYTF. CDR3 coding DNA: TGTGCCAGCAGTTATTCGGGGGGGGATAGCTATGGCTACACCTTC. The chain is built from TRBV6-5 and TRBJ1-2; a possible D gene is TRBD1 (5 bases). The length of the CDR3 is 15 residues. Germline lookup yields CDR1 MNHEY and CDR2 SVGAGI. Trimming shortened V by 3 bases and J by 4 bases, and 15 bases separated the two germline ends.

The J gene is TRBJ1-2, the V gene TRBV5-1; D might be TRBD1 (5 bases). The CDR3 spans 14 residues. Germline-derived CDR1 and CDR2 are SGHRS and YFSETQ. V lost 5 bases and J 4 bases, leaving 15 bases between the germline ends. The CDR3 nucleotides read TGCGCCAGCAGTGTGGGGGGTCTCCTCTATGGCTACACCTTC. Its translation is CASSVGGLLYGYTF.

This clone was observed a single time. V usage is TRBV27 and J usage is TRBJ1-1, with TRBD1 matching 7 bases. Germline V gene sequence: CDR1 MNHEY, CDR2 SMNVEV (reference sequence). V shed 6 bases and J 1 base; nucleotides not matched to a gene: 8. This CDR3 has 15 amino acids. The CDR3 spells CASSLLGQPNTEAFF. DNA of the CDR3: TGTGCCAGCAGCTTGCTGGGACAGCCGAACACTGAAGCTTTCTTT.

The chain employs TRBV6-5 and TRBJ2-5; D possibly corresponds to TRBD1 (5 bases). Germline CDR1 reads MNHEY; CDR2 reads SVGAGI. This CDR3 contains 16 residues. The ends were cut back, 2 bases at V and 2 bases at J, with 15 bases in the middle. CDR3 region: CASSYAGNGFQETQYF. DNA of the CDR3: TGTGCCAGCAGTTACGCAGGGAACGGGTTTCAAGAGACCCAGTACTTC.

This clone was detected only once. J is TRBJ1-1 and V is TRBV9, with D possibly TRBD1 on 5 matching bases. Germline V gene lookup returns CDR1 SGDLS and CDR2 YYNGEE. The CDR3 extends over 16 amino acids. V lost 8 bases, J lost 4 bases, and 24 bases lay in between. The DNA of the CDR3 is TGTGCCAGGTCTCTACGATCGATATCGGGGGGCACTGAAGCTTTCTTT. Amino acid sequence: CARSLRSISGGTEAFF. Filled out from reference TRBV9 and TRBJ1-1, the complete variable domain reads DSGVTQTPKHLITATGQRVTLRCSPRSGDLSVYWYQQSLDQGLQFLIQYYNGEERAKGNILERFSAQQFPDLHSELNLSSLELGDSALYFCARSLRSISGGTEAFFGQGTRLTVV.

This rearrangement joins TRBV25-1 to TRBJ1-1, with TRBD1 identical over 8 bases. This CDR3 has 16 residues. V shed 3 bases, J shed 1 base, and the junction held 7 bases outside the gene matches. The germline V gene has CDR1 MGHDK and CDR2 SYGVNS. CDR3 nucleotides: TGTGCCAGCAGTGAGAGGACAGGGAGGGGGAACACTGAAGCTTTCTTT. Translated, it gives CASSERTGRGNTEAFF.

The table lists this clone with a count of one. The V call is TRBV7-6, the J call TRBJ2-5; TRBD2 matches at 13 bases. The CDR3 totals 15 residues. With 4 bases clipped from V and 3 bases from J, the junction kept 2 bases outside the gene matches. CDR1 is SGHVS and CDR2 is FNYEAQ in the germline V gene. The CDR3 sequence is CASSSGLAGEETQYF. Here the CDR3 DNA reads TGTGCCAGCAGCTCAGGACTAGCGGGAGAAGAGACCCAGTACTTC.